Shown below are 32 T cell receptor beta chains from a single sample sequenced in a study of tumor-infiltrating lymphocytes in oesophageal squamous cell carcinoma. TCRdb reprocessed the PCR reads with MiXCR, giving one entry per CDR3 protein. The sample contains roughly 14,000 distinct CDR3 sequences, around half of which appear only once. The source material was esophageal tumor tissue. Every receptor here comes from a female donor with esophageal squamous cell carcinoma.

The chain joins TRBV5-1 to TRBJ2-5; D not resolved. The J call is uncertain, as TRBJ2-7 better fits the DNA end. The CDR3 length is 11 residues. From germline, CDR1 is SGHRS and CDR2 YFSETQ. The DNA for the CDR3 is TGCGCCAGCAGCTTGGATACCGAGCAGTACTTC. It encodes CASSLDTEQYF.

The chain carries TRBV10-3 and TRBJ2-5, with 11 bases lining up with TRBD2. Gene TRBJ2-1 matches the end of the DNA better, so the J call may be wrong. Germline CDR1 and CDR2: ENHRY and SYGVKD. The CDR3 sequence is 15 residues long. The CDR3 coding sequence is TGTGCCATCAGTAACTTAGCGGGAGGGAGCAATGAGCAGTTCTTC. This gives the protein CAISNLAGGSNEQFF.

This chain's CDR3 is CASSYWTGRFSPLHF. CDR3 nucleotides: TGTGCCAGCAGTTACTGGACAGGAAGGTTCTCACCCCTCCACTTT. The J gene is TRBJ1-6, the V gene TRBV6-6; 7 nucleotides line up with TRBD1. The CDR3 extends over 15 amino acids. Germline V gene lookup returns CDR1 MNHNY and CDR2 SVGAGI (reference sequence). V shed 1 base, J shed 10 bases, and the junction held 7 bases outside the gene matches.

This clonotype turned up a few times. V gene TRBV5-6 combines with J gene TRBJ1-1; D is unclear. V was trimmed by 0 bases and J by 3 bases, leaving 6 bases between them. The CDR3 contains 13 residues. Germline assignment: CDR1 SGHDT and CDR2 YYEEEE. CDR3 protein: CASSLDSHTEAFF. CDR3 nucleotide sequence: TGTGCCAGCAGCTTGGACAGCCACACTGAAGCTTTCTTT.

A few counts support this clonotype. V is TRBV7-2 and J is TRBJ2-5; D possibly matches TRBD1 or TRBD2 (5 bases each). The DNA matches TRBJ2-7 better at its end, which makes the J call doubtful. The germline CDR1 and CDR2 sequences are SGHTA and FQGNSA. The CDR3 extends over 14 amino acids. This CDR3 reads CASSSGTETYEQYF. DNA of the CDR3: TGTGCCAGCAGCTCAGGGACGGAGACCTACGAGCAGTACTTC.

This clonotype was seen only a few times. The chain combines TRBV7-2 with TRBJ2-5; D is possibly TRBD2 (5 bases). This CDR3 is built from 14 residues. V lost 3 bases, J lost 6 bases, and 14 bases lay in between. Germline CDR1 reads SGHTA; CDR2 reads FQGNSA. This CDR3 is CASSLRTPGKTQYF. The DNA for the CDR3 is TGTGCCAGCAGCTTGCGGACTCCCGGAAAGACCCAGTACTTC.

Comment on this clonotype: The junction differs from germline at one of its ends, possibly a read error. This chain links TRBV7-4 with TRBJ2-4, with 7 bases identical to TRBD1. The CDR3 length is 14 residues. Germline lookup yields CDR1 SGHVT and CDR2 SQSDAQ. The CDR3 DNA reads TGTGCCAGCAGCTTAGGGGACAGTCCTACGAGCAGTGGCTTC. It is translated as CASSLGDSPTSSGF.

As for this clonotype: Since a much larger clone is just one base distant, this may be a read error. The chain combines TRBV7-9 with TRBJ2-7; the match to TRBD2 covers 9 bases. Germline trimming cut 5 bases from V and 7 bases from J; bases unmatched to any gene: 18. CDR1 and CDR2 (germline): SEHNR, FQNEAQ (reference sequence). This CDR3 is built from 17 residues. DNA of the CDR3: TGTGCCAGCAGCCCAGCAGCTAGCGGGATCTTCTGGAATGAGCAGTACTTC. This translates into CASSPAASGIFWNEQYF. The full variable domain, rest sourced from reference TRBV7-9 and TRBJ2-7, is DTGVSQNPRHKITKRGQNVTFRCDPISEHNRLYWYRQTLGQGPEFLTYFQNEAQLEKSRLLSDRFSAERPKGSFSTLEIQRTEQGDSAMYLCASSPAASGIFWNEQYFGPGTRLTVT.

Worth noting for this clonotype: Germline is not matched at one junction end, which may reflect a read error. The chain combines TRBV12-3 or TRBV12-4 with TRBJ2-1; D is ambiguous. The length of the CDR3 is 11 residues. The chain's CDR3 is CASSEYKEQFF. CDR3 DNA: TGTGCCAGCAGCGAATACAAAGAGCAGTTCTTC.

The chain couples TRBV7-2 to TRBJ2-3; 11 bases align to TRBD1. In germline, CDR1 is SGHTA, CDR2 FQGNSA. With 1 base clipped from V and 2 bases from J, the junction kept 5 bases outside the gene matches. This CDR3 is built from 17 residues. The DNA for the CDR3 is TGTGCCAGCAGCTTAGTTGGGACAGGGGGTTTCACAGATACGCAGTATTTT. This gives the protein CASSLVGTGGFTDTQYF. Using reference TRBV7-2 and TRBJ2-3 for the parts outside the CDR3, the full variable domain is GAGVSQSPSNKVTEKGKDVELRCDPISGHTALYWYRQSLGQGLEFLIYFQGNSAPDKSGLPSDRFSAERTGGSVSTLTIQRTQQEDSAVYLCASSLVGTGGFTDTQYFGPGTRLTVL.

V usage is TRBV7-2 and J usage is TRBJ2-7; 9 bases match TRBD2. CDR3 length equals 15 residues. Germline V gene data show CDR1 as SGHTA and CDR2 as FQGNSA. Trimming at V came to 1 base and at J to 7 bases, leaving 8 bases not matched to a gene. The CDR3 DNA reads TGTGCCAGCAGCTTAGTCCTAGCGGGATATGTTGAGCAGTACTTC. As protein: CASSLVLAGYVEQYF.

There are a few counts of this clonotype. The rearrangement links TRBV7-2 to TRBJ2-7; no clear D gene. Germline V lookup: CDR1 SGHTA, CDR2 FQGNSA. Trimming removed 2 bases from V and 3 bases from J, with 8 bases in between. The CDR3 covers 13 residues. The CDR3: CASSLLRDYEQYF. CDR3 nucleotide sequence: TGTGCCAGCAGCTTACTCCGAGACTACGAGCAGTACTTC.

This rearrangement joins TRBV7-3 to TRBJ2-1; 9 bases are a match to TRBD1. The J segment lost 9 bases and the V segment lost 10 bases, leaving 13 bases of the junction unmatched. CDR3 length equals 14 residues. The germline V gene encodes CDR1 SGHTA and CDR2 FQGTGA. The CDR3: CATLRDRVDSEQFF. CDR3 nucleotide sequence: TGTGCCACCTTACGGGACAGGGTGGATAGTGAGCAGTTCTTC. Complete variable domain (other parts from reference TRBV7-3 and TRBJ2-1): GAGVSQTPSNKVTEKGKYVELRCDPISGHTALYWYRQSLGQGPEFLIYFQGTGAADDSGLPNDRFFAVRPEGSVSTLKIQRTERGDSAVYLCATLRDRVDSEQFFGPGTRLTVL.

Comments on this clonotype: A read error may account for a junction end that differs from germline. This rearrangement joins TRBV7-6 to TRBJ2-1; 7 bases line up with TRBD2. The DNA end favors TRBJ2-5, so the J call may be wrong. CDR3 size: 14 residues. The germline CDR1 and CDR2 sequences are SGHVS and FNYEAQ. CDR3 sequence: CASSRAGNQETQYF. The CDR3 nucleotides read TGTGCTAGCAGTCGAGCGGGGAACCAAGAGACCCAGTACTTC.

The CDR3 DNA reads as TGTGCCAGCAGCTTCGGAACAGGGTTGGGCACTGAAGCTTTCTTT. Its protein product is CASSFGTGLGTEAFF. The chain combines TRBV5-6 with TRBJ1-1, with D possibly TRBD1 on 6 matching bases. In germline, CDR1 is SGHDT, CDR2 YYEEEE. The CDR3 is made up of 15 amino acids. V lost 2 bases and J lost 4, with 15 bases in between.

Worth noting for this clonotype: The CDR3 ends on some other residue instead of the conserved phenylalanine or tryptophan, so this is likely a read error. Because the CDR3's place on the DNA is in doubt, the DNA is left out and the CDR3 is given as listed by TCRdb. The chain is built from TRBV27 and TRBJ1-6; the listed D gene, TRBD1, was not tested against the DNA. The germline CDR1 and CDR2 sequences are MNHEY and SMNVEV (reference sequence). The CDR3 totals 16 residues, both ends included. The CDR3 is CASSLGGGSFEQFFGP.

The CDR3: CASSLSRGDYNEQYF. The CDR3 coding sequence is TGTGCCAGCAGCTTAAGCCGGGGCGACTACAATGAGCAGTACTTC. The rearrangement uses TRBV11-2 and TRBJ2-1; tentatively, D is TRBD1 or TRBD2 (5 bases each). The J call may be wrong; the DNA end is better matched by TRBJ2-7. This CDR3 contains 15 residues. CDR1 and CDR2 from the germline V gene are SGHAT and FQNNGV.

This clonotype has a handful of counts. V is TRBV7-8 and J is TRBJ1-2, with no clear D. From germline, CDR1 is SGHVS and CDR2 FQNEAQ. V dropped 1 base and J dropped 1 base, with 10 bases sitting between them. The CDR3 is 15 residues long. CDR3 residues: CASSLGSGFNYGYTF. The CDR3 DNA follows: TGTGCCAGCAGCTTAGGATCCGGGTTTAACTATGGCTACACCTTC.

About this clonotype itself: This is likely a read error, given that the CDR3 carries no conserved phenylalanine or tryptophan at its end. No DNA is shown, since the ends of the CDR3 on it are uncertain; the CDR3 is the one TCRdb lists. This chain links TRBV7-6 with TRBJ2-3; no check of the table's D call, TRBD2, against the DNA was made. CDR1 is SGHVS, CDR2 FNYEAQ, per germline. The CDR3 is 13 residues long, ends included. CDR3 amino acids: CASSPGTEQFFGP.

The chain combines TRBV7-8 with TRBJ2-4, with TRBD2 matching over 7 bases. Near its end, the DNA agrees better with TRBJ2-7, so the J call may be wrong. CDR3 length equals 15 residues. The germline V gene has CDR1 SGHVS and CDR2 FQNEAQ. The CDR3 nucleotides are TGTGCCAGCAGCTCCGGACTAGGACTCTCCTACGAGCAGTACTTC. This sequence encodes CASSSGLGLSYEQYF.

The chain couples TRBV7-2 to TRBJ2-5; TRBD1 is a possible D gene (5 bases). The J call is uncertain, as TRBJ2-7 better fits the DNA end. The length of the CDR3 is 14 residues. From germline, CDR1 is SGHTA and CDR2 FQGNSA. As DNA, the CDR3 is TGTGCCAGCAGCTTCCCAGGGCCACAATACGAGCAGTACTTC. It codes for CASSFPGPQYEQYF.

The chain has TRBV6-1 and TRBJ2-1; 9 positions match TRBD2. The CDR3 contains 13 residues. V was pared by 9 bases and J by 8 bases, with 8 bases of the junction left unmatched. Germline V CDR1 and CDR2: MNHNS, SASEGT. This chain's CDR3 is CASLGTSPHEQFF. Written as DNA, the CDR3 is TGTGCCAGTCTCGGGACTAGCCCCCATGAGCAGTTCTTC.

In its sample, this clonotype is medium-sized. J is TRBJ2-5 and V is TRBV6-1, with D unresolved. The CDR3 is 12 amino acids. The ends were cut back, 2 bases at V and 6 bases at J, with 7 bases in the middle. Germline CDR1 is MNHNS and CDR2 is SASEGT. The CDR3 loop is CASSERLQTQYF. As DNA, the CDR3 is TGTGCCAGCAGTGAAAGGCTCCAGACCCAGTACTTC.

CDR3 in DNA: TGTGCCAGCAGCCCCATCCGCGAGCAGTACTTC. Translating it yields CASSPIREQYF. This sequence joins TRBV12-3 or TRBV12-4 and TRBJ2-7; D not resolved. The ends were cut back, 6 bases at V and 6 bases at J, with 9 bases in the middle. The CDR3 is 11 amino acids.

This clonotype occurred a few times. The rearrangement uses TRBV12-3 or TRBV12-4 and TRBJ1-5; D is unresolved. V lost 1 base and J 0 bases, leaving 4 bases between the germline ends. The CDR3 is 14 amino acids. The CDR3 region has the DNA TGTGCCAGCAGTTTAGGGGGTAGCAATCAGCCCCAGCATTTT. This gives the protein CASSLGGSNQPQHF.

This clonotype was detected only a few times. The V call is TRBV7-6, the J call TRBJ2-1, with 12 bases that match TRBD1. V lost 5 bases, J lost 7 bases, and 15 bases stayed unmatched. Germline CDR1 is SGHVS and CDR2 is FNYEAQ. This CDR3 has 18 residues. The CDR3 region is CASSPNRGTGGFGNEQFF. CDR3 nucleotides: TGTGCCAGCAGCCCAAACCGTGGGACAGGGGGCTTTGGGAATGAGCAGTTCTTC.

This chain connects TRBV7-2 to TRBJ2-7; 8 bases match TRBD2. Matching the DNA end better, TRBJ2-1 makes the J call doubtful. Germline loops: CDR1 SGHTA, CDR2 FQGNSA. The CDR3 consists of 15 residues. CDR3 amino acids: CASSPGLVGYNEQFF. As DNA, the CDR3 is TGTGCCAGCAGCCCGGGACTAGTTGGGTACAATGAGCAGTTCTTC.

The chain is built from TRBV7-4 and TRBJ2-4; the D call may be TRBD1 or TRBD2 (6 bases each). The J call could be wrong; TRBJ2-5 is a better fit for the DNA end. Germline V gives CDR1 SGHVT, CDR2 SQSDAQ. There are 14 residues in the CDR3. The CDR3 spells CASSLIGGRETQYF. The CDR3 DNA reads as TGTGCCAGCAGCTTAATTGGGGGGCGAGAGACCCAGTACTTC.

The rearrangement uses TRBV5-1 and TRBJ2-1; D is possibly TRBD2 (7 bases). CDR1 and CDR2 (germline): SGHRS, YFSETQ. The CDR3 spans 17 residues. V lost 0 bases, J lost 6 bases, and 19 bases lay in between. The CDR3 DNA reads TGCGCCAGCAGCTTGGTCACGAGGGGGGGCAAGCTCAATGAGCAGTTCTTC. Its translation is CASSLVTRGGKLNEQFF.

This clonotype was seen a handful of times. Since the CDR3 does not end with the conserved phenylalanine or tryptophan, this likely comes from a read error. The limits of the CDR3 on the DNA are not certain, so only TCRdb's listed CDR3 is given. The J gene is TRBJ2-5, the V gene TRBV6-1; the listed D gene, TRBD1, was not tested against the DNA. Germline loops: CDR1 MNHNS, CDR2 SASEGT. The CDR3 totals 17 residues, both ends included. The CDR3 sequence is CASRPGQGPYNEQFFGA.

This chain uses TRBV7-2 with TRBJ2-3; D may be TRBD2 (7 bases). The J call may be in error: the DNA end matches TRBJ2-7 better. The germline V gene has CDR1 SGHTA and CDR2 FQGNSA. The CDR3 has 13 residues. CDR3 region: CANRVRERGEQYF. The CDR3 nucleotides read TGTGCCAACCGTGTGCGGGAGAGGGGGGAGCAGTACTTC.

The chain has TRBV12-3 or TRBV12-4 and TRBJ2-7, with D perhaps TRBD2 (7 bases). Between the trimmed V and J ends, which lost 5 bases and 2 bases, there was a span of 13 bases. The CDR3 runs to 14 residues. The CDR3: CASSISGGPYEQYF. For the CDR3, the DNA is TGTGCCAGCAGTATCTCGGGGGGCCCCTACGAGCAGTACTTC.